A single sample gave rise to the 19 T cell receptor beta chains below, sequenced in a study of cytomegalovirus exposure and HLA in healthy donors (dated by TCRdb to 2017 to 2019). The protocol used for the library was the immunoSEQ multiplex PCR assay. A mixture of 60 forward primers for TCR Vbeta segments and 13 reverse primers for TCR Jbeta segments was used in the multiplex PCR. Here the immuneACCESS table is served through TCRdb, limited to in-frame sequences with V and J called. Missing clones are a known gap in these copies; in checked studies unresolved V genes cover under half, and the rest lacks a known reason. The sample table lists 100,000 to 150,000 clones, more than 60% of them with a count of one. Together, the top ten hold approximately 2.1% of the sample. The source material was PBMCs. Every receptor here comes from a woman in her thirties or forties in good health and CMV-seropositive.

The rearrangement links TRBV5-4 to TRBJ1-2; perhaps TRBD1 as D (5 bases). Germline V gene data show CDR1 as SGHNT and CDR2 as YYREEE (reference sequence). The CDR3 contains 12 residues. The V end was cut by 4 bases, the J end by 13 bases, with 17 bases between. The CDR3 bases are TGTGCCAGCAGCGGCGGGACTGACCCAACCACCTTC. Translating gives CASSGGTDPTTF.

The chain recombines TRBV6-5 with TRBJ1-2; tentative D call: TRBD1 (6 bases). V was shortened by 0 bases and J by 10 bases, with 9 bases between the two germline ends. The CDR3 has 12 residues. Looked up from germline, CDR1 is MNHEY and CDR2 is SVGAGI. The CDR3 DNA reads TGTGCCAGCAGTTACTCGGGGGCTTACTACACCTTC. It encodes CASSYSGAYYTF.

This chain uses TRBV14 with TRBJ2-1; 11 bases map to TRBD2. V lost 0 bases and J lost 0; bases outside the gene matches: 13. The V gene's germline CDR1 is SGHDN and CDR2 FVKESK. CDR3 size: 21 residues. CDR3 in amino acids: CASSQDITSGSDHSSYNEQFF. In DNA, the CDR3 is TGTGCCAGCAGCCAAGATATCACTAGCGGGAGCGACCATAGCTCCTACAATGAGCAGTTCTTC.

V usage is TRBV6-1 and J usage is TRBJ2-3, with TRBD2 matching over 8 bases. This CDR3 spans 17 amino acids. CDR1 is MNHNS, CDR2 SASEGT, per germline. J gave up 2 bases and V 4 bases, and 11 bases lay outside the gene matches. CDR3 sequence: CASSGRNSGALTDTQYF. The CDR3 nucleotides read TGTGCCAGCAGTGGACGAAATAGCGGGGCCCTCACAGATACGCAGTATTTT.

This clone was seen only once. The DNA for the CDR3 is TGTGCCAGCAGCTTTCGTCTAGACTACAATGAGCAGTTCTTC. Amino acids: CASSFRLDYNEQFF. V is TRBV11-1 and J is TRBJ2-1; D is undetermined. CDR1 is SGHAT and CDR2 is FQDESV in the germline V gene (reference sequence). The CDR3 has 14 residues. Deletions cut 3 bases from V and 3 bases from J, with 9 bases between.

To note about this clone: The same CDR3 arises from other DNA sequences in this sample as well. The chain is built from TRBV7-2 and TRBJ1-3; TRBD1 matches 8 bases. Germline V gene lookup returns CDR1 SGHTA and CDR2 FQGNSA. There are 15 residues in the CDR3. Trimming took 4 bases from V and 0 from J; bases not matched to a gene: 2. CDR3 nucleotide sequence: TGTGCCAGCAGCTCTACAGGGGGCTCTGGAAACACCATATATTTT. Translation: CASSSTGGSGNTIYF.

The J gene is TRBJ1-2, the V gene TRBV9, with a weak D call TRBD1 (5 bases). Germline V gene data show CDR1 as SGDLS and CDR2 as YYNGEE. The germline V and J ends were trimmed by 3 bases and 4 bases, with 19 bases remaining between them. The CDR3 extends over 16 amino acids. The CDR3 region is CASSGQTRTGFYGYTF. Written as DNA, the CDR3 is TGTGCCAGCAGCGGTCAAACCCGCACAGGATTCTATGGCTACACCTTC.

The chain has TRBV4-1 and TRBJ1-5; 7 nucleotides line up with TRBD1. The CDR3 is 16 amino acids. Trimming at V came to 4 bases and at J to 3 bases, leaving 9 bases not matched to a gene. The germline gives CDR1 MGHRA, CDR2 YSYEKL. CDR3 amino acids: CASSPSTGIYNQPQHF. In DNA, the CDR3 is TGCGCCAGCAGCCCTTCGACAGGGATTTACAATCAGCCCCAGCATTTT.

The genes are TRBV7-2 and TRBJ2-3; 7 bases map to TRBD2. The trim removed 5 bases at V and 6 bases at J, leaving 5 bases unmatched. This CDR3 is 13 amino acids long. Per germline, CDR1 SGHTA and CDR2 FQGNSA. Here the CDR3 DNA reads TGTGCCAGCAGCCCGACTAGCCTCGATACGCAGTATTTT. Residues: CASSPTSLDTQYF.

This clone appeared a single time. The rearrangement joins TRBV28 to TRBJ2-2; tentative D call: TRBD2 (6 bases). CDR1 and CDR2 (germline): MDHEN, SYDVKM. The CDR3 sequence is 15 residues long. The germline V and J ends were trimmed by 4 bases and 5 bases, with 14 bases remaining between them. CDR3 coding DNA: TGTGCCAGCAGTTCTTTAGCTGGGGGGACCGGGGAGCTGTTTTTT. Its translation is CASSSLAGGTGELFF. Together with reference TRBV28 and TRBJ2-2, the CDR3 gives the full variable domain: DVKVTQSSRYLVKRTGEKVFLECVQDMDHENMFWYRQDPGLGLRLIYFSYDVKMKEKGDIPEGYSVSREKKERFSLILESASTNQTSMYLCASSSLAGGTGELFFGEGSRLTVL.

The rearrangement joins TRBV5-1 to TRBJ2-1; 8 bases are shared with TRBD2. The CDR3 extends over 15 amino acids. J was trimmed by 6 bases and V by 4 bases; bases with no gene match: 9. Germline-derived CDR1 and CDR2 are SGHRS and YFSETQ. CDR3 in amino acids: CASSPAPGGVNEQFF. CDR3 DNA sequence: TGCGCCAGCAGCCCGGCACCCGGGGGGGTCAATGAGCAGTTCTTC.

The V call is TRBV15, the J call TRBJ2-3, with TRBD1 as a possible D gene (6 bases). The CDR3 runs 16 residues. The V gene's germline CDR1 is LNHNV and CDR2 YYDKDF (reference sequence). Trimming shortened V by 0 bases and J by 4 bases, and 14 bases separated the two germline ends. In DNA, the CDR3 is TGTGCCACCAGCAGAGATCGTGGCAGGGGCGCAGATACGCAGTATTTT. Residues: CATSRDRGRGADTQYF.

This sequence joins TRBV5-1 and TRBJ1-6, with D possibly matching TRBD1 (5 bases). Per the germline V gene, CDR1 is SGHRS and CDR2 is YFSETQ. The CDR3 loop spans 13 amino acids. V was pared by 0 bases and J by 9 bases, with 7 bases between. The DNA for the CDR3 is TGCGCCAGCAGCTTGGATCAGGGTTCACCCCTCCACTTT. As protein: CASSLDQGSPLHF.

The rearrangement links TRBV29-1 to TRBJ2-6, with TRBD1 matching 11 bases. CDR3 length equals 15 residues. J gave up 0 bases and V 6 bases, and 1 base lay outside the gene matches. Germline V lookup: CDR1 SQVTM, CDR2 ANQGSEA. The CDR3 DNA reads as TGCAGCGTCGGGACAGGGGGCTCTGGGGCCAACGTCCTGACTTTC. Protein: CSVGTGGSGANVLTF.

In nucleotides, the CDR3 is TGTGCCTGGAGTTCCACTAGCGGGATCCAGGAGACCCAGTACTTC. Residues: CAWSSTSGIQETQYF. The chain couples TRBV30 to TRBJ2-5; 10 nucleotides align to TRBD2. Germline CDR1 GTSNPN, CDR2 SVGIG (reference sequence). V trimming: 2 bases; J trimming: 5 bases; junction bases outside the gene matches: 8. The CDR3 loop spans 15 amino acids.

The CDR3 region has the DNA TGTGCCAGCAGTGAGGGGACAGGCTATGGCTACACCTTC. Protein product: CASSEGTGYGYTF. The chain is built from TRBV28 and TRBJ1-2; 8 positions match TRBD1. Germline V gives CDR1 MDHEN, CDR2 SYDVKM. With 5 bases clipped from V and 4 bases from J, the junction kept 3 bases outside the gene matches. CDR3 length equals 13 residues.

The chain carries TRBV5-4 and TRBJ2-2, with D possibly being TRBD1 (6 bases). CDR3 length: 15 amino acids. Germline V CDR1 and CDR2: SGHNT, YYREEE (reference sequence). V gave up 1 base and J gave up 4 bases, with 11 bases separating them. Here the CDR3 DNA reads TGTGCCAGCAGCTTGCAGGGGTCGGGCACCGGGGAGCTGTTTTTT. Translation: CASSLQGSGTGELFF. Using reference TRBV5-4 and TRBJ2-2 for the parts outside the CDR3, the full variable domain is ETGVTQSPTHLIKTRGQQVTLRCSSQSGHNTVSWYQQALGQGPQFIFQYYREEENGRGNFPPRFSGLQFPNYSSELNVNALELDDSALYLCASSLQGSGTGELFFGEGSRLTVL.

The chain is built from TRBV5-1 and TRBJ1-1; possibly TRBD1 for D (5 bases). The V end was cut by 2 bases, the J end by 6 bases, with 17 bases between. CDR1 and CDR2 from the germline V gene are SGHRS and YFSETQ. This CDR3 region has 15 residues. CDR3 nucleotide sequence: TGCGCCAGCAGCTTAGGTCAGGGTTTGGGCGCTGAAGCTTTCTTT. Translated: CASSLGQGLGAEAFF.

J is TRBJ1-4 and V is TRBV28, with a possible D match to TRBD1 (5 bases). V shed 3 bases and J shed 4 bases, with 21 bases lying between them. The CDR3 length is 18 residues. Germline CDR1 is MDHEN and CDR2 is SYDVKM. CDR3 DNA sequence: TGTGCCAGCAGTTTGCAAGGACGGTGGGGCGCAGATAATGAAAAACTGTTTTTT. Protein product: CASSLQGRWGADNEKLFF.